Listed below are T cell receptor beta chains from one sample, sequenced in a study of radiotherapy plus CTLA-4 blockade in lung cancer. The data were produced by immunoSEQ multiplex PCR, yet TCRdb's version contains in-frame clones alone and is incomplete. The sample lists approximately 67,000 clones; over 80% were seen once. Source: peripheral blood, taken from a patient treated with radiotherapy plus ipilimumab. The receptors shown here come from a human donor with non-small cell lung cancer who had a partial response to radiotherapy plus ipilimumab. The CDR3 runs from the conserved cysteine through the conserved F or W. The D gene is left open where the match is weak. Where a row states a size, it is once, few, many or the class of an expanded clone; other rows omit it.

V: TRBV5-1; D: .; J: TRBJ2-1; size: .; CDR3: CASRLLVGNSNEQFF; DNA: TGCGCCAGCCGACTACTAGTAGGGAATTCCAATGAGCAGTTCTTC
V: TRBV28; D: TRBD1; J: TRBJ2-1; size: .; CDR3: CASSLLEVGGHYNEQFF; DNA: TGTGCCAGCAGTTTATTAGAAGTAGGGGGCCATTACAATGAGCAGTTCTTC
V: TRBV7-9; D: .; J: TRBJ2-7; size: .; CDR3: CASSLYYEQYF; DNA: TGTGCCAGCAGCCTATACTACGAGCAGTACTTC
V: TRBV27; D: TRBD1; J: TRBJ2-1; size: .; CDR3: CASSWTGYNEQFF; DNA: TGTGCCAGCAGTTGGACAGGCTACAATGAGCAGTTCTTC
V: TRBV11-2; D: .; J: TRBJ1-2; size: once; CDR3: CASSSPTQGVGGYTF; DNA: TGTGCCAGCAGCTCGCCGACGCAGGGCGTAGGGGGCTACACCTTC
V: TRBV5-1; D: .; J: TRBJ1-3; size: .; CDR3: CASSLAWGGENTIYF; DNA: TGCGCCAGCAGCTTGGCGTGGGGGGGCGAAAACACCATATATTTT
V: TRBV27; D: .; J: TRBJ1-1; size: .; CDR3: CASSERTGRRVAAFF; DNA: TGTGCCAGCAGTGAACGAACAGGAAGAAGAGTTGCAGCTTTCTTT
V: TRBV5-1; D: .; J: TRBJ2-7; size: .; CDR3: CASSHGGTASSYEQYF; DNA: TGCGCCAGCAGCCACGGAGGGACAGCCAGCTCCTACGAGCAGTACTTC
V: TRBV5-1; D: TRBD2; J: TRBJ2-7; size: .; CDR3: CASSPGGGQSSYEQYF; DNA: TGCGCCAGCAGCCCGGGCGGGGGGCAGAGCTCCTACGAGCAGTACTTC
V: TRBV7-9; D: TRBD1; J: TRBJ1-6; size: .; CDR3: CASSDRQGGNSPLHF; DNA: TGTGCCAGCAGCGACCGACAGGGGGGTAATTCACCCCTCCACTTT
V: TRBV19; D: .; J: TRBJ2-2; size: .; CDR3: CASSIGGVTGELFF; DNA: TGTGCCAGTAGTATTGGCGGAGTCACCGGGGAGCTGTTTTTT
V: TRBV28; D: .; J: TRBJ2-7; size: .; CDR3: CASSDQGYEQYF; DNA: TGTGCCAGCAGTGATCAGGGGTACGAGCAGTACTTC
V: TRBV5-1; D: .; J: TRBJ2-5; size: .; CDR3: CASSLGSFQETQYF; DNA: TGCGCCAGCAGCTTGGGCAGTTTCCAAGAGACCCAGTACTTC
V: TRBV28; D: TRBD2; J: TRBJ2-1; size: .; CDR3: CASRLAGVGGNEQFF; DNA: TGTGCCAGCAGGTTAGCGGGAGTAGGCGGGAATGAGCAGTTCTTC
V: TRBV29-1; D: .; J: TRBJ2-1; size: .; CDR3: CSVESSADSYNEQFF; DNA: TGCAGCGTTGAATCTAGCGCCGACAGTTACAATGAGCAGTTCTTC
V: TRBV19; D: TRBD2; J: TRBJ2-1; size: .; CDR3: CASSIRLAGKHNEQFF; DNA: TGTGCCAGTAGTATCAGACTAGCGGGAAAACACAATGAGCAGTTCTTC
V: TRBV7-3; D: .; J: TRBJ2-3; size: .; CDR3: CASSLKGGDTQYF; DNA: TGTGCCAGCAGCTTAAAGGGCGGGGATACGCAGTATTTT
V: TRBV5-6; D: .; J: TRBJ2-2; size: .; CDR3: CASSRRPGIAGELFF; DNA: TGTGCCAGCAGCCGGCGACCGGGAATCGCAGGGGAGCTGTTTTTT
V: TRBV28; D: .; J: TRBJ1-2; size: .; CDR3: CASSSGKIYGYTF; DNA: TGTGCCAGCAGTTCGGGTAAAATCTATGGCTACACCTTC
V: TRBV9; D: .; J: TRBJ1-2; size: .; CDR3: CASSVGLGRDYGYTF; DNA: TGTGCCAGCAGCGTAGGTCTGGGGCGCGACTATGGCTACACCTTC
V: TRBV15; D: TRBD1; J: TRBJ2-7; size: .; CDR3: CATSGGTGSSYEQYF; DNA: TGTGCCACCAGCGGGGGGACAGGAAGCTCCTACGAGCAGTACTTC
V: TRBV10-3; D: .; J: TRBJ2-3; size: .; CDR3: CAISERDAQYF; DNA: TGTGCCATCAGTGAACGGGATGCGCAGTATTTT
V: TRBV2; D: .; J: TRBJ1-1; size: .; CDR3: CASSQQVNTEAFF; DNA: TGTGCCAGCAGCCAACAAGTGAACACTGAAGCTTTCTTT
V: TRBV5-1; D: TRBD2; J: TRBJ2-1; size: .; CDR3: CASSFMTSGVNEQFF; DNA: TGCGCCAGCAGCTTTATGACTAGCGGGGTAAATGAGCAGTTCTTC
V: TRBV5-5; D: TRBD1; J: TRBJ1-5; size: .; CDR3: CASSDSPGGPGNQPQHF; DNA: TGTGCCAGCAGCGATAGCCCAGGGGGGCCCGGGAATCAGCCCCAGCATTTT